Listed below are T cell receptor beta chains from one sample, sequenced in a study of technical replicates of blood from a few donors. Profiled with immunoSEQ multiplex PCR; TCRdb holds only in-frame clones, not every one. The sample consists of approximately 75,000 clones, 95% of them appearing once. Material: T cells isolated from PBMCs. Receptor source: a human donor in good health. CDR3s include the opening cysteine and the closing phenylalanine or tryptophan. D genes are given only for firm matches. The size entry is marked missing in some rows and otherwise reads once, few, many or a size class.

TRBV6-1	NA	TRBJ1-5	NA	CASSGQYQPQHF	TGTGCCAGCAGTGGGCAATATCAGCCCCAGCATTTT
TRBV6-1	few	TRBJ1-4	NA	CASSEALPGDEKLFF	TGTGCCAGCAGTGAAGCTCTACCGGGGGATGAAAAACTGTTTTTT
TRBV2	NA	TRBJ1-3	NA	CASRWGGNTIYF	TGTGCCAGCAGGTGGGGCGGAAACACCATATATTTT
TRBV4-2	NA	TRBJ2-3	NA	CASSQDRILTDTQYF	TGTGCCAGCAGCCAAGATCGAATACTCACAGATACGCAGTATTTT
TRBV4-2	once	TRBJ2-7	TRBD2	CASSQASGAYEQYF	TGTGCCAGCAGCCAGGCTAGCGGGGCCTACGAGCAGTACTTC
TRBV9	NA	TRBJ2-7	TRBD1	CASSAGTGGYEQYF	TGTGCCAGCAGCGCTGGGACAGGGGGCTACGAGCAGTACTTC
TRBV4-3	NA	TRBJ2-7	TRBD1	CASSQEGETGLYEQYF	TGCGCCAGCAGCCAAGAGGGCGAGACAGGGCTCTACGAGCAGTACTTC
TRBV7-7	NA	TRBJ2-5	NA	CASSTGNQETQYF	TGTGCCAGCAGCACCGGGAACCAAGAGACCCAGTACTTC
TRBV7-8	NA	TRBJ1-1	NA	CASSTTARENTEAFF	TGTGCCAGCAGCACGACAGCTAGGGAAAACACTGAAGCTTTCTTT
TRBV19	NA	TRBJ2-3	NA	CASSGSSADTQYF	TGTGCCAGTAGCGGGAGTAGCGCGGATACGCAGTATTTT
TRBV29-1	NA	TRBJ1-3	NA	CSVSGTGNTIYF	TGCAGCGTTTCCGGGACTGGAAACACCATATATTTT
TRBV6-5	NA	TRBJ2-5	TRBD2	CASSYSMAGGETQYF	TGTGCCAGCAGTTACTCGATGGCGGGAGGCGAGACCCAGTACTTC
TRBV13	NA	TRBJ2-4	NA	CASTPAGENIQYF	TGTGCCAGCACCCCTGCAGGGGAAAACATTCAGTACTTC
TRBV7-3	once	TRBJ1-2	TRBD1	CASSLGTGHGYTF	TGTGCCAGCAGCTTGGGGACAGGACATGGCTACACCTTC
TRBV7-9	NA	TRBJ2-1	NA	CASSPVSGTGLHNEQFF	TGTGCCAGCAGCCCGGTCTCCGGGACTGGGCTTCACAATGAGCAGTTCTTC
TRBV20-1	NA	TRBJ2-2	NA	CSAMSTGELFF	TGCAGTGCTATGAGTACCGGGGAGCTGTTTTTT
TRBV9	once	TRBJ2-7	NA	CASSVSSRTEQYF	TGTGCCAGCAGCGTTAGTAGCCGCACCGAGCAGTACTTC
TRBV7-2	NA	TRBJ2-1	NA	CASSVGPSYNEQFF	TGTGCCAGCAGCGTCGGTCCCTCCTACAATGAGCAGTTCTTC
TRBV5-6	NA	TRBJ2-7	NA	CASSLAPGSYEQYF	TGTGCCAGCAGCCTCGCGCCTGGTTCCTACGAGCAGTACTTC
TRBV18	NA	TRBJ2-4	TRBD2	CANVGGNVAKNIQYF	TGTGCCAACGTGGGGGGGAATGTGGCCAAAAACATTCAGTACTTC
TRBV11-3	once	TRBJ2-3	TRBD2	CASSTEREHTDTQYF	TGTGCCAGCAGCACTGAGCGGGAACATACAGATACGCAGTATTTT
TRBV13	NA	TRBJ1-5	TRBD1	CASSLTMTGANQPQHF	TGTGCCAGCAGCTTAACGATGACAGGGGCGAATCAGCCCCAGCATTTT
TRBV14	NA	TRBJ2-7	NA	CASSQRSFDRKDEQYF	TGTGCCAGCAGCCAACGTTCTTTCGACAGGAAGGACGAGCAGTACTTC
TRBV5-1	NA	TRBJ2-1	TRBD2	CASSLGLARASYNEQFF	TGCGCCAGCAGCTTGGGACTAGCTAGAGCCTCCTACAATGAGCAGTTCTTC
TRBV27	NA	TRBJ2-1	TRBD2	CASTSLAGGNGEQFF	TGTGCCAGCACCTCATTAGCGGGAGGGAATGGTGAGCAGTTCTTC
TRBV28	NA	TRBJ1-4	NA	CASSDSTTNEKLFF	TGTGCCAGCAGTGACAGCACAACTAATGAAAAACTGTTTTTT
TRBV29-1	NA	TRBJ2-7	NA	CSVRTGERLGEQYF	TGCAGCGTCAGAACGGGAGAACGTTTAGGGGAGCAGTACTTC
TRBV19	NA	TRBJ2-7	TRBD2	CASSRREGNSEQYF	TGTGCCAGTAGTCGGCGGGAGGGCAACTCCGAGCAGTACTTC
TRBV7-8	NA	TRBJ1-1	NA	CASSLQGYTEAFF	TGTGCCAGCAGCCTACAGGGTTACACTGAAGCTTTCTTT
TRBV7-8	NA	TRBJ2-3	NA	CASSLIADLTDTQYF	TGTGCCAGCAGCTTAATAGCAGATCTCACAGATACGCAGTATTTT
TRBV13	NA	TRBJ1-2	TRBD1	CASSFVTGELDGYTF	TGTGCCAGCAGCTTCGTGACAGGGGAGTTGGATGGCTACACCTTC
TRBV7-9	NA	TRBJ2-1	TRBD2	CASTSGGSHNEQFF	TGTGCCAGCACCTCGGGGGGTAGCCACAATGAGCAGTTCTTC
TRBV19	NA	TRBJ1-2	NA	CASSIDVLGGGYTF	TGTGCCAGTAGTATAGATGTCCTGGGGGGTGGCTACACCTTC
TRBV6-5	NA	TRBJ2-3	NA	CASSYQGRDTQYF	TGTGCCAGCAGTTACCAGGGGAGAGATACGCAGTATTTT
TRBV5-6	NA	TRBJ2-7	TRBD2	CASKAGAYEQYF	TGTGCCAGCAAAGCGGGAGCCTACGAGCAGTACTTC
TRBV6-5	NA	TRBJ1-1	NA	CASSFYITGRNTEAFF	TGTGCCAGCAGTTTCTATATAACAGGGAGGAACACTGAAGCTTTCTTT
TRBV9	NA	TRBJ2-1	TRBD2	CASSVGNSGSINEQFF	TGTGCCAGCAGCGTGGGGAATAGCGGGAGTATCAATGAGCAGTTCTTC
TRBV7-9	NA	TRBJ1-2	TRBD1	CASSTHDRGIGYTF	TGTGCCAGCAGCACACATGACAGGGGAATTGGCTACACCTTC
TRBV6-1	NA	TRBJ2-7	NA	CASSNWAGSYEQYF	TGTGCCAGCAGTAATTGGGCAGGGTCCTACGAGCAGTACTTC
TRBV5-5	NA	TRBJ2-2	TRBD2	CASSLQGLALYTGELFF	TGTGCCAGCAGCTTGCAGGGACTAGCGCTTTACACCGGGGAGCTGTTTTTT